One sample yielded the 8 T cell receptor beta chains listed below, sequenced in a study of blood T cell repertoires in COVID-19 (dated by TCRdb to 2019 to 2021). The receptor library was made with the immunoSEQ multiplex PCR assay. Held by TCRdb, this immuneACCESS table contains in-frame sequences only and omits some clones. Under half of the omission traces to an unresolved V gene where checked; the cause of the rest is unknown. The sample yields over 50,000 clones; about four fifths were counted once. The ten largest make up about 16% of the sample. Input material: peripheral blood. All receptors come from a man aged 55 to 69 with COVID-19, enrolled during active disease.

V and J are TRBV19 and TRBJ2-5; D is ambiguous. CDR1 LNHDA and CDR2 SQIVND come from the germline V gene (reference sequence). Trimming left V 3 bases short and J 0 bases short, with 8 bases between. The length of the CDR3 is 14 residues. The CDR3 coding sequence is TGTGCCAGTAGTATGAGAGAGTACCAAGAGACCCAGTACTTC. Residues: CASSMREYQETQYF.

The V gene is TRBV9, the J gene TRBJ2-1, with D perhaps matching TRBD2 (5 bases). Between the trimmed V and J ends, which lost 0 bases and 9 bases, there was a span of 19 bases. The germline V gene encodes CDR1 SGDLS and CDR2 YYNGEE. The CDR3 runs 16 residues. The CDR3 sequence is CASSVEGQRAVGEQFF. The DNA for the CDR3 is TGTGCCAGCAGCGTAGAAGGTCAGAGGGCGGTGGGTGAGCAGTTCTTC.

This clone was seen a single time. The rearrangement uses TRBV3-1 (or the pseudogene TRBV3-2) and TRBJ1-4; 8 bases are shared with TRBD1. J lost 7 bases, V lost 2 bases, and 6 bases had no gene match. Germline loops: CDR1 LGHDT, CDR2 YNNKEL (reference sequence). The CDR3 contains 15 residues. The CDR3 coding sequence is TGTGCCAGCAGCCAACCCAGGGGGCCGGGTGAAAAACTGTTTTTT. Residues: CASSQPRGPGEKLFF.

V and J are TRBV29-1 and TRBJ2-5; unclear D gene. CDR3 size: 15 residues. V dropped 6 bases and J dropped 1 base, with 18 bases sitting between them. The germline V gene encodes CDR1 SQVTM and CDR2 ANQGSEA. DNA for the CDR3: TGCAGCGTCGCCACCCCGGTGATTTCCCAAGAGACCCAGTACTTC. Translated: CSVATPVISQETQYF. Based on the CDR3 plus reference TRBV29-1 and TRBJ2-5, the full variable domain is SAVISQKPSRDICQRGTSLTIQCQVDSQVTMMFWYRQQPGQSLTLIATANQGSEATYESGFVIDKFPISRPNLTFSTLTVSNMSPEDSSIYLCSVATPVISQETQYFGPGTRLLVL.

This clone was seen only a few times. This sequence joins TRBV5-4 and TRBJ1-1, with D tentatively TRBD1 (6 bases). The CDR3 totals 16 residues. Trimming cost V 4 bases and J 0 bases, with 16 bases left between them. The germline V gene encodes CDR1 SGHNT and CDR2 YYREEE (reference sequence). CDR3 amino acids: CASSPGGGTMNTEAFF. The CDR3 coding sequence is TGTGCCAGCAGCCCTGGGGGCGGAACTATGAACACTGAAGCTTTCTTT.

J is TRBJ2-7 and V is TRBV18; D remains unclear. Trimming left V 0 bases short and J 6 bases short, with 9 bases between. This CDR3 is built from 13 residues. Per germline, CDR1 KGHSH and CDR2 LQKENI. For the CDR3, the DNA is TGTGCCAGCTCACCACCCGGTTCTAGCGAGCAGTACTTC. This encodes CASSPPGSSEQYF.

CDR3 DNA sequence: TGTGCTAGTGGGACGGGGAATCAGCCCCAGCATTTT. Encoded protein: CASGTGNQPQHF. The V gene is TRBV12-5, the J gene TRBJ1-5; no firm D call. Looked up from germline, CDR1 is LGHNT and CDR2 is FRNRAP. V shed 6 bases and J shed 4 bases, with 7 bases lying between them. This CDR3 has 12 amino acids.

This chain connects TRBV10-3 to TRBJ1-1, with D possibly being TRBD1 (6 bases). The CDR3 is 11 amino acids. Germline values: CDR1 ENHRY, CDR2 SYGVKD. V was clipped by 9 bases and J by 8 bases, with 13 bases between them. In nucleotides, the CDR3 is TGTGCCATTGGACAGCGAAAAGAAGCTTTCTTT. Translating it yields CAIGQRKEAFF.